Sequencing of this T cell receptor (beta chain) was carried out in a study of blood T cells in healthy people across ages. Study background: For every two T cells, template switching captured about one barcoded beta molecule.

In terms of origin and age, donors were healthy Caucasian individuals from Russia aged about 6 to 100. At least ten counts were recorded for this clonotype. A sample-barcoded 5' primer and a J-beta primer mix were used in a second PCR of roughly 7 to 11 cycles. Through a template-switch adaptor with 12 random nucleotides, each cDNA molecule received a tag. MiXCR was run by TCRdb on the 5' RACE reads, yielding one entry per CDR3 protein. The data contain around 800,000 distinct CDR3 sequences, roughly 24% of them seen just once; the ten biggest clones take up around 3%. Trimming cost V 7 bases and J 7 bases, with 19 bases left between them. The CDR3 is 14 residues long. The same data also contributed to another study, on T cells of mothers and their children. This second study notes: The donor cohort consisted of three healthy Caucasian mothers and their six children.

Input material: blood. This TCR derives from a boy aged 5-17 years in good health. The chain uses TRBV12-3 or TRBV12-4 and TRBJ1-1; no clear D gene. CDR3 nucleotides: TGTGCCAGCACCATCGGGCCTCCGAATGGTGAAGCTTTCTTT. This gives the protein CASTIGPPNGEAFF.